This T cell receptor (beta chain) was retrieved from a study of OX40 agonist ivuxolimab in advanced cancers. The CDR3 covers 14 residues. Germline-derived CDR1 and CDR2 are LGHNA and YSLEER. V was cut by 3 bases and J by 4 bases, with 12 bases left in between. Sequenced by immunoSEQ multiplex PCR; TCRdb stores in-frame clones only, minus some. The repertoire holds 80,000 to 100,000 clones, with 92% as singletons. The rearrangement uses TRBV4-3 and TRBJ1-2; the D gene is possibly TRBD1 (5 bases). The sequence was collected from an adult with an advanced solid tumor such as melanoma, head and neck, liver or kidney cancer. This specimen was CD4+ or CD8+ T cells sorted from blood, taken in a trial of the OX40 agonist ivuxolimab. In nucleotides, the CDR3 is TGCGCCAGCAGCCAGGGGCAGGGAATCTATGGCTACACCTTC. Amino acids: CASSQGQGIYGYTF.